The 28 T cell receptor beta chains reported below all come from one sample, sequenced in a study of blood T cells in healthy people across ages. Next came a second PCR, run for roughly 7 to 12 cycles, which used a sample-barcoded 5' primer along with a J-beta primer mix. TCRdb called the 5' RACE reads again in MiXCR, with one record for every CDR3 protein. The table lists about 720,000 distinct CDR3 sequences, 22% of them singletons. Sequenced input: blood. Receptors were obtained from an older man in good health.

The rearrangement joins TRBV28 to TRBJ2-7, with TRBD1 as a possible D gene (6 bases). The CDR3 totals 16 residues. Germline V gene lookup returns CDR1 MDHEN and CDR2 SYDVKM. V was cut by 7 bases and J by 1 base, with 20 bases left in between. CDR3 coding DNA: TGTGCCAGCATTGGCCCCAGGGTCCAGGGGTCCTACGAGCAGTACTTC. Translating it yields CASIGPRVQGSYEQYF. The full variable domain, completed using reference TRBV28 and TRBJ2-7, is DVKVTQSSRYLVKRTGEKVFLECVQDMDHENMFWYRQDPGLGLRLIYFSYDVKMKEKGDIPEGYSVSREKKERFSLILESASTNQTSMYLCASIGPRVQGSYEQYFGPGTRLTVT.

This clonotype has a handful of counts. The chain links TRBV10-3 to TRBJ1-1, with unresolved D. V lost 4 bases and J 2 bases, leaving 8 bases between the germline ends. Germline CDR1 and CDR2: ENHRY and SYGVKD. The CDR3 contains 13 residues. DNA of the CDR3: TGTGCCATCAGTGTACAGAAAAACACTGAAGCTTTCTTT. It yields the protein CAISVQKNTEAFF.

This clonotype has ten or more counts. The chain couples TRBV3-1 to TRBJ2-5; D uncertain. Germline V gene data show CDR1 as LGHDT and CDR2 as YNNKEL (reference sequence). V was pared by 1 base and J by 5 bases, with 5 bases between. The CDR3 covers 12 residues. The CDR3 DNA follows: TGTGCCAGCAGCCAAGCCAGGGAGACCCAGTACTTC. It translates to CASSQARETQYF.

This chain joins TRBV18 and TRBJ2-1; no firm D call. The CDR3 totals 13 residues. V was cut by 8 bases and J by 5 bases, with 13 bases left in between. Per germline, CDR1 KGHSH and CDR2 LQKENI. CDR3 DNA sequence: TGTGCCAGCACTCACCGGCAGGACAATGAGCAGTTCTTC. This codes for CASTHRQDNEQFF.

The rearrangement joins TRBV7-9 to TRBJ2-3; 9 bases are a match to TRBD1. The CDR3 totals 15 residues. With 5 bases clipped from V and 3 bases from J, the junction kept 6 bases outside the gene matches. Germline lookup yields CDR1 SEHNR and CDR2 FQNEAQ (reference sequence). The CDR3 region is CASSPRDRETDTQYF. The CDR3 region has the DNA TGTGCCAGCAGCCCGAGGGACAGGGAAACAGATACGCAGTATTTT.

This clonotype was counted only a few times. The chain's CDR3 is CATSRNEKLFF. The CDR3 bases are TGTGCCACCAGCAGGAATGAAAAACTGTTTTTT. The chain couples TRBV15 to TRBJ1-4; D is unclear. There are 11 residues in the CDR3. The V end was cut by 3 bases, the J end by 5 bases, with 1 base between. Germline CDR1 is LNHNV and CDR2 is YYDKDF (reference sequence).

This clonotype was seen more than once but under ten times. This rearrangement joins TRBV18 to TRBJ2-5; D possibly matches TRBD1 or TRBD2 (5 bases each). CDR1 and CDR2 (germline): KGHSH, LQKENI. The V end was cut by 5 bases, the J end by 3 bases, with 13 bases between. The CDR3 runs to 14 residues. CDR3 DNA sequence: TGTGCCAGCTCAGTCGGCAGGGACGAAGAGACCCAGTACTTC. Translated: CASSVGRDEETQYF.

This clonotype has more than one count but fewer than ten. The chain links TRBV5-1 to TRBJ2-1; D is tentatively TRBD1 or TRBD2 (5 bases each). Germline V gene data show CDR1 as SGHRS and CDR2 as YFSETQ. The CDR3 is 15 amino acids. Trimming shortened V by 0 bases and J by 6 bases, and 13 bases separated the two germline ends. CDR3 region: CASSLAFGGGNEQFF. The CDR3 DNA reads TGCGCCAGCAGCTTGGCCTTTGGTGGGGGCAATGAGCAGTTCTTC.

V is TRBV30 and J is TRBJ2-5; 9 bases align to TRBD2. Matching the DNA end better, TRBJ2-7 makes the J call doubtful. In germline, CDR1 is GTSNPN, CDR2 SVGIG (reference sequence). The CDR3 is 14 residues long. The CDR3 DNA reads as TGTGCCTGGAGGCGGGAGGGCCCCTCCTACGAGCAGTACTTC. It codes for CAWRREGPSYEQYF.

The gene calls are TRBV2 and TRBJ1-1; D ambiguous. Germline CDR1 reads SNHLY; CDR2 reads FYNNEI. The CDR3 contains 16 residues. Trimming stripped 0 bases from V and 1 base from J, with 12 bases between. CDR3 sequence reads: CASSEAPGTANTEAFF. The CDR3 DNA reads as TGTGCCAGCAGTGAAGCTCCCGGAACCGCGAACACTGAAGCTTTCTTT.

This chain connects TRBV15 to TRBJ1-1; D gene ambiguous. CDR1 and CDR2 from the germline V gene are LNHNV and YYDKDF (reference sequence). The CDR3 sequence is 14 residues long. The germline V and J ends were trimmed by 1 base and 4 bases, with 10 bases remaining between them. The CDR3 nucleotides read TGTGCCACCAGCAGAGGGTTGGGGATCACTGAAGCTTTCTTT. Its translation is CATSRGLGITEAFF.

Remarks on this clonotype: Since the CDR3 does not end with the conserved phenylalanine or tryptophan, this likely comes from a read error. The chain couples TRBV28 to TRBJ1-2; the match to TRBD1 covers 8 bases. Trimming removed 4 bases from V and 4 bases from J; junction bases left unmatched: 14. Germline CDR1 reads MDHEN; CDR2 reads SYDVKM. The CDR3 totals 17 residues. The CDR3 is CASSSKPWTGSGYGYTL. In DNA, the CDR3 is TGTGCCAGCAGTTCGAAGCCCTGGACAGGGTCGGGCTATGGCTACACCCTC.

The chain recombines TRBV14 with TRBJ2-2; D not resolved. The CDR3 extends over 13 amino acids. The ends were cut back, 4 bases at V and 6 bases at J, with 9 bases in the middle. Germline values: CDR1 SGHDN, CDR2 FVKESK. The CDR3 DNA follows: TGTGCCAGCAGCCCAAGGACCGCCGGGGAGCTGTTTTTT. Translating gives CASSPRTAGELFF.

The V call is TRBV29-1, the J call TRBJ2-5; perhaps TRBD1 as D (6 bases). CDR3 length equals 14 residues. Trimming pared 6 bases from V and 4 bases from J, leaving 18 bases between. Per germline, CDR1 SQVTM and CDR2 ANQGSEA. The CDR3, as DNA: TGCAGCGTCCGTAAGTTGGACAGCCTAGAGACCCAGTACTTC. The encoded protein is CSVRKLDSLETQYF.

The chain has TRBV9 and TRBJ2-2; D ambiguous. V was pared by 4 bases and J by 6 bases, with 13 bases between. The CDR3 is 14 amino acids. CDR1 SGDLS and CDR2 YYNGEE come from the germline V gene. The CDR3 loop is CASSIVTDPGELFF. As DNA, the CDR3 is TGTGCCAGCAGCATCGTGACGGATCCCGGGGAGCTGTTTTTT.

This chain uses TRBV20-1 with TRBJ2-3; the match to TRBD2 covers 8 bases. Germline V gene sequence: CDR1 DFQATT, CDR2 SNEGSKA (reference sequence). V dropped 0 bases and J dropped 6; count of bases not matched to a gene: 8. The CDR3 spans 15 residues. CDR3 sequence: CSARDMAGGRDTQYF. DNA for the CDR3: TGCAGTGCTAGAGATATGGCGGGGGGCCGGGATACGCAGTATTTT.

The gene calls are TRBV29-1 and TRBJ1-1, with 7 bases aligning to TRBD1. Trimming removed 5 bases from V and 1 base from J; junction bases left unmatched: 4. Germline loops: CDR1 SQVTM, CDR2 ANQGSEA. This CDR3 is 13 amino acids long. Here the CDR3 reads CSVHQGGNTEAFF. In DNA, the CDR3 is TGCAGCGTTCATCAGGGGGGGAACACTGAAGCTTTCTTT.

The J gene is TRBJ2-4, the V gene TRBV6-1; D is unresolved. Germline assignment: CDR1 MNHNS and CDR2 SASEGT. V was clipped by 1 base and J by 6 bases, with 7 bases between them. The CDR3 has 13 amino acids. This chain's CDR3 is CASSEVGGNIQYF. The CDR3 DNA sequence: TGTGCCAGCAGTGAAGTTGGCGGAAACATTCAGTACTTC.

This clonotype turned up a few times. The rearrangement joins TRBV3-1 to TRBJ2-5; D is undetermined. Germline lookup yields CDR1 LGHDT and CDR2 YNNKEL (reference sequence). This CDR3 is built from 15 residues. V gave up 6 bases and J gave up 5 bases, with 19 bases separating them. The chain's CDR3 is CASSPALPGRETQYF. The CDR3 DNA sequence: TGTGCCAGCAGTCCGGCCCTCCCCGGTCGGGAGACCCAGTACTTC.

The rearrangement links TRBV29-1 to TRBJ1-1, with a possible D match to TRBD1 (5 bases). Germline assignment: CDR1 SQVTM and CDR2 ANQGSEA. Trimming cost V 5 bases and J 5 bases, with 18 bases left between them. CDR3 length: 14 amino acids. DNA for the CDR3: TGCAGCGTTCGGGTGGGGGACCGGACGACTGAAGCTTTCTTT. This gives the protein CSVRVGDRTTEAFF.

This clonotype occurred a few times. The gene calls are TRBV10-3 and TRBJ2-4, with D possibly TRBD1 on 5 matching bases. In germline, CDR1 is ENHRY, CDR2 SYGVKD. Between the trimmed V and J ends, which lost 6 bases and 10 bases, there was a span of 16 bases. This CDR3 region has 13 residues. CDR3 amino acids: CAIREDNASIQYF. CDR3 nucleotide sequence: TGTGCCATCAGAGAGGACAACGCTTCGATTCAGTACTTC.

This clonotype was counted a few times. The CDR3 coding sequence is TGTGCCAGCAGTTATGGGACGGAACCTTCGAACACCGGGGAGCTGTTTTTT. Protein product: CASSYGTEPSNTGELFF. This chain links TRBV6-5 with TRBJ2-2; D tentatively reads TRBD1 or TRBD2 (5 bases each). Germline CDR1 and CDR2: MNHEY and SVGAGI. CDR3 length: 17 amino acids. Trimming stripped 3 bases from V and 0 bases from J, with 14 bases between.

This clonotype came up many times. J is TRBJ1-1 and V is TRBV12-3 or TRBV12-4; the D gene is possibly TRBD1 (6 bases). The ends were cut back, 5 bases at V and 0 bases at J, with 10 bases in the middle. CDR3 size: 14 residues. CDR3 coding DNA: TGTGCCAGCAGTCCCTACAGGGTGAACACTGAAGCTTTCTTT. Translating gives CASSPYRVNTEAFF.

This clonotype was picked up a small number of times. CDR3 DNA sequence: TGTGCCAGCAGCCAAGATTTAAGGGGCTATGGCTACACCTTC. It translates to CASSQDLRGYGYTF. The V and J genes are TRBV14 and TRBJ1-2; the D gene is possibly TRBD1 (5 bases). This CDR3 has 14 residues. Germline loops: CDR1 SGHDN, CDR2 FVKESK. The V and J ends lost 0 bases and 4 bases respectively, with 9 bases between them.

The chain couples TRBV28 to TRBJ1-4, with D perhaps TRBD1 (5 bases). V shed 2 bases and J shed 8 bases, with 15 bases lying between them. In germline, CDR1 is MDHEN, CDR2 SYDVKM. This CDR3 spans 15 amino acids. The CDR3 loop reads CASSLGGPGQEKLFF. The CDR3 coding sequence is TGTGCCAGCAGTTTAGGGGGACCGGGCCAGGAAAAACTGTTTTTT.

Only a few counts were recorded for this clonotype. CDR3 region: CASSLGLAVYEQYV. The CDR3 DNA sequence: TGTGCCAGCAGCCTGGGACTAGCGGTCTACGAGCAGTACGTC. The genes are TRBV7-2 and TRBJ2-7; 11 bases are shared with TRBD2. Germline V gene sequence: CDR1 SGHTA, CDR2 FQGNSA. CDR3 size: 14 residues. The ends lost 5 bases at V and 3 bases at J; junction bases unmatched: 3.

The gene calls are TRBV12-3 or TRBV12-4 and TRBJ2-5; D possibly matches TRBD1 or TRBD2 (5 bases each). Trimming took 6 bases from V and 4 from J, leaving 12 bases between them. CDR3 length equals 13 residues. In nucleotides, the CDR3 is TGTGCCAGCAGGAAGACAGCGGTAGAGACCCAGTACTTC. Protein sequence: CASRKTAVETQYF.

This clonotype showed up just a few times. V usage is TRBV20-1 and J usage is TRBJ1-4; a weak D match, TRBD1 (6 bases). Germline CDR1 reads DFQATT; CDR2 reads SNEGSKA (reference sequence). Between the trimmed V and J ends, which lost 4 bases and 3 bases, there was a span of 18 bases. The length of the CDR3 is 16 residues. CDR3 nucleotide sequence: TGCAGTGCTAAAGTGGGGTCGGGGGCGGCTAATGAAAAACTGTTTTTT. This codes for CSAKVGSGAANEKLFF.